These 24 T cell receptor beta chains were sequenced from one sample in a study of cytomegalovirus exposure and HLA in healthy donors. Use of 60 Vbeta and 13 Jbeta primers characterized the PCR. Libraries were prepared by immunoSEQ multiplex PCR; TCRdb keeps only in-frame clonotypes and omits some of them. The sample shows about 94,000 clones, roughly four fifths of them seen only once. Sequenced input: PBMCs. The receptors stem from a human donor in good health.

DNA for the CDR3: TGCGCCAGCAGCCAAGTTTACCTAGGCGTCGCTAGCGGGAACTACGAGCAGTACTTC. It specifies CASSQVYLGVASGNYEQYF. The chain joins TRBV4-1 to TRBJ2-7, with 9 nucleotides matching TRBD2. The CDR3 extends over 19 amino acids. Trimming cost V 1 base and J 3 bases; bases outside gene matches: 16. Germline CDR1 MGHRA, CDR2 YSYEKL.

This sequence joins TRBV7-8 and TRBJ1-2; TRBD1 matches at 7 bases. Trimming removed 1 base from V and 2 bases from J; junction bases left unmatched: 4. Germline CDR1 and CDR2: SGHVS and FQNEAQ. The CDR3 has 15 amino acids. Here the CDR3 DNA reads TGTGCCAGCAGCTTAGGAGGGACAGCAAACTATGGCTACACCTTC. Its translation: CASSLGGTANYGYTF.

The genes are TRBV11-2 and TRBJ1-2; D not resolved. CDR3 length: 15 amino acids. Germline CDR1 is SGHAT and CDR2 is FQNNGV. Trimming removed 5 bases at V and 5 bases at J, with 18 bases between. CDR3 nucleotides: TGTGCCAGCAGCCCCGACGGAGGTCCGGGTTATGGCTACACCTTC. Translating it yields CASSPDGGPGYGYTF.

This clone is categorized as medium-sized. This chain joins TRBV6-4 and TRBJ2-3; the D gene is possibly TRBD1 (5 bases). Per the germline V gene, CDR1 is MRHNA and CDR2 is SNTAGT. The CDR3 is made up of 13 amino acids. Trimming left V 2 bases short and J 4 bases short, with 7 bases between. In nucleotides, the CDR3 is TGTGCCAGCAGTGACGGGGCGGCAGATACGCAGTATTTT. The encoded protein is CASSDGAADTQYF.

The chain combines TRBV7-9 with TRBJ2-2, with TRBD2 matching over 11 bases. V lost 5 bases and J lost 3; bases outside the gene matches: 5. The CDR3 loop spans 16 amino acids. Germline-derived CDR1 and CDR2 are SEHNR and FQNEAQ (reference sequence). CDR3 amino acids: CASSPTSGRDTGELFF. CDR3 bases: TGTGCCAGCAGCCCTACTAGCGGGAGAGACACCGGGGAGCTGTTTTTT.

The rearrangement joins TRBV9 to TRBJ2-1; TRBD2 matches at 7 bases. CDR3 length: 14 amino acids. From germline, CDR1 is SGDLS and CDR2 YYNGEE. V was pared by 3 bases and J by 4 bases, with 4 bases of the junction left unmatched. The DNA for the CDR3 is TGTGCCAGCAGCGACGCTAGCGGTTACAATGAGCAGTTCTTC. Protein: CASSDASGYNEQFF.

The genes are TRBV4-1 and TRBJ1-5, with a tentative D call TRBD1 (6 bases). Trimming pared 0 bases from V and 2 bases from J, leaving 11 bases between. Germline V gene data show CDR1 as MGHRA and CDR2 as YSYEKL. This CDR3 region has 16 residues. CDR3 amino acids: CASSQDRGGGNQPQHF. The CDR3 coding sequence is TGCGCCAGCAGCCAAGATCGGGGGGGCGGCAATCAGCCCCAGCATTTT.

The chain recombines TRBV21-1 with TRBJ1-2; the tabulated D call, TRBD1, remains unverified against the DNA. TRBV21-1 is annotated as a pseudogene. CDR3 length equals 18 residues. The CDR3 nucleotides are TGTGCCAGCACCTCGCTAAAGGGGCCAGGACGGCTTAACTATGGCTACACCTTC. It codes for CASTSLKGPGRLNYGYTF.

This chain connects TRBV25-1 to TRBJ2-7; TRBD1 might be the D (6 bases). Germline V gene data show CDR1 as MGHDK and CDR2 as SYGVNS. Trimming removed 5 bases from V and 2 bases from J, with 13 bases in between. CDR3 length equals 14 residues. The CDR3: CASSLGQPPYEQYF. CDR3 DNA: TGTGCCAGCAGTTTAGGACAGCCTCCCTACGAGCAGTACTTC.

The rearrangement links TRBV25-1 to TRBJ2-7; maybe TRBD1 (6 bases). Germline V gives CDR1 MGHDK, CDR2 SYGVNS. V lost 6 bases to trimming and J lost 11 bases, with 14 bases between them. The CDR3 runs to 11 residues. This chain's CDR3 is CASSLVRTEYF. The CDR3 region has the DNA TGTGCCAGCAGCTTAGTCCGGACAGAGTACTTC.

This chain links TRBV5-1 with TRBJ1-6; 7 bases are a match to TRBD1. The CDR3 has 15 residues. The junction had 5 bases not matched to a gene; V was cut back by 3 bases and J by 5 bases. Germline-derived CDR1 and CDR2 are SGHRS and YFSETQ. The CDR3 DNA reads as TGCGCCAGCAGCTCGGGACAGAGGAATAATTCACCCCTCCACTTT. As protein: CASSSGQRNNSPLHF.

J is TRBJ1-2 and V is TRBV10-3; 7 bases fit TRBD1. Germline V lookup: CDR1 ENHRY, CDR2 SYGVKD. V was clipped by 5 bases and J by 8 bases; unmatched bases: 11. The CDR3 length is 14 residues. The CDR3 nucleotides are TGTGCCATCAGTATTGACAGGGATAGTAGCGGCTACACCTTC. It yields the protein CAISIDRDSSGYTF.

The chain combines TRBV15 with TRBJ2-7; 7 bases fit TRBD1. CDR3 length: 12 residues. CDR1 and CDR2 from the germline V gene are LNHNV and YYDKDF (reference sequence). V was pared by 8 bases and J by 0 bases, with 1 base of the junction left unmatched. CDR3 DNA: TGTGCCACCGGGGACAGCTCCTACGAGCAGTACTTC. Protein sequence: CATGDSSYEQYF.

The chain is built from TRBV9 and TRBJ2-5; D remains unclear. The germline V and J ends were trimmed by 3 bases and 1 base, with 7 bases remaining between them. Per germline, CDR1 SGDLS and CDR2 YYNGEE. The CDR3 length is 13 residues. In DNA form, the CDR3 reads TGTGCCAGCAGCGCCGACATCCAAGAGACCCAGTACTTC. It translates to CASSADIQETQYF.

This clone was seen only a few times. This chain links TRBV6-5 with TRBJ1-2; D remains unclear. CDR3 size: 12 residues. V shed 5 bases and J shed 8 bases, with 12 bases lying between them. CDR1 and CDR2 (germline): MNHEY, SVGAGI. The CDR3 reads CASSTGRGGYTF. As DNA, the CDR3 is TGTGCCAGCAGTACCGGGCGAGGGGGCTACACCTTC.

Here the CDR3 reads CASREEGGEQYF. The CDR3 DNA reads TGTGCCAGCAGGGAGGAAGGGGGCGAGCAGTACTTC. The V call is TRBV7-9, the J call TRBJ2-7; D is perhaps TRBD1 (6 bases). Germline V gene sequence: CDR1 SEHNR, CDR2 FQNEAQ (reference sequence). This CDR3 region has 12 residues. With 6 bases removed from V and 6 bases from J, the gap between germline ends came to 12 bases.

This clone has more than one count but fewer than ten. J is TRBJ2-5 and V is TRBV19, with 9 bases identical to TRBD2. The CDR3 is 17 amino acids. Germline V CDR1 and CDR2: LNHDA, SQIVND (reference sequence). V lost 6 bases and J lost 1; bases outside the gene matches: 12. The CDR3 coding sequence is TGTGCCAGTAGCCCAACGATTCTAGCGGGACGCCAAGAGACCCAGTACTTC. Translation gives CASSPTILAGRQETQYF.

The rearrangement joins TRBV2 to TRBJ2-7; D is unresolved. The CDR3 has 11 residues. Trimming stripped 6 bases from V and 3 bases from J, with 6 bases between. Germline lookup yields CDR1 SNHLY and CDR2 FYNNEI. The CDR3 region is CASRDNYEQYF. DNA of the CDR3: TGTGCCAGCAGAGACAACTACGAGCAGTACTTC.

This chain connects TRBV6-5 to TRBJ1-1, with 7 bases fitting TRBD1. CDR1 is MNHEY, CDR2 SVGAGI, per germline. V lost 6 bases, J lost 1 base, and 5 bases stayed unmatched. The CDR3 covers 14 residues. The CDR3 region has the DNA TGTGCCAGCAGCTTCCAGGGGGAGAACACTGAAGCTTTCTTT. This translates into CASSFQGENTEAFF.

A remark on this clone: Germline and junction disagree at one end, which may indicate a read error. This chain connects TRBV30 to TRBJ2-3; 11 nucleotides match TRBD2. Germline lookup yields CDR1 GTSNPN and CDR2 SVGIG (reference sequence). The length of the CDR3 is 14 residues. The DNA for the CDR3 is TGTGCCTGGAGTGGACTAGCGGGGACCTCACGGTTGGATTTT. This codes for CAWSGLAGTSRLDF. Based on the CDR3 plus reference TRBV30 and TRBJ2-3, the full variable domain is SQTIHQWPATLVQPVGSPLSLECTVEGTSNPNLYWYRQAAGRGLQLLFYSVGIGQISSEVPQNLSASRPQDRQFILSSKKLLLSDSGFYLCAWSGLAGTSRLDFGPGTRLTVL.

The V call is TRBV7-2, the J call TRBJ2-3, with D possibly being TRBD2 (5 bases). V gave up 5 bases and J gave up 4 bases, with 10 bases separating them. The CDR3 is made up of 13 amino acids. Germline assignment: CDR1 SGHTA and CDR2 FQGNSA. The CDR3 is CASSPTGADTQYF. The DNA of the CDR3 is TGTGCCAGCAGCCCCACCGGGGCAGATACGCAGTATTTT.

The rearrangement links TRBV28 to TRBJ2-7, with a tentative D call TRBD2 (6 bases). The CDR3 is 14 amino acids. V lost 1 base and J 2 bases, leaving 9 bases between the germline ends. Germline CDR1 is MDHEN and CDR2 is SYDVKM. CDR3 protein: CASSLSSSAYEQYF. CDR3 sequence (DNA): TGTGCCAGCAGTTTATCTTCTAGCGCCTACGAGCAGTACTTC. Full variable domain (remainder filled in from reference TRBV28 and TRBJ2-7): DVKVTQSSRYLVKRTGEKVFLECVQDMDHENMFWYRQDPGLGLRLIYFSYDVKMKEKGDIPEGYSVSREKKERFSLILESASTNQTSMYLCASSLSSSAYEQYFGPGTRLTVT.

The rearrangement joins TRBV4-2 to TRBJ2-7; tentatively, D is TRBD2 (6 bases). Trimming stripped 0 bases from V and 2 bases from J, with 11 bases between. This CDR3 is built from 15 residues. CDR1 is LGHNA, CDR2 YNFKEQ, per germline. The DNA of the CDR3 is TGTGCCAGCAGCCAAGATCAGACGGGGGCCTACGAGCAGTACTTC. This sequence encodes CASSQDQTGAYEQYF.

This clone was counted a few times. This chain links TRBV28 with TRBJ2-5; 7 bases map to TRBD2. CDR3 length: 16 residues. Unmatched junction bases numbered 10, after V lost 4 bases and J lost 2 bases. Germline V CDR1 and CDR2: MDHEN, SYDVKM. CDR3 sequence: CASSSPPGEGQETQYF. The CDR3 coding sequence is TGTGCCAGCAGTTCACCACCCGGGGAGGGGCAAGAGACCCAGTACTTC. Supplemented by reference TRBV28 and TRBJ2-5, the full variable domain reads DVKVTQSSRYLVKRTGEKVFLECVQDMDHENMFWYRQDPGLGLRLIYFSYDVKMKEKGDIPEGYSVSREKKERFSLILESASTNQTSMYLCASSSPPGEGQETQYFGPGTRLLVL.